The 23 T cell receptor beta chains below come from one sample, sequenced in a study of blood T cell repertoires in COVID-19. Sequencing used immunoSEQ multiplex PCR; TCRdb keeps in-frame clones, though not all of them. This sample yields some 80,000 clones, of which over 75% are seen a single time; less than 10% belongs to the top ten. Sequenced sample: peripheral blood. The receptors come from a human donor in a cohort sampled during active COVID-19.

This clone came up a few times. The chain uses TRBV6-5 and TRBJ1-4, with D uncertain. The germline V and J ends were trimmed by 9 bases and 8 bases, with 13 bases remaining between them. CDR1 MNHEY and CDR2 SVGAGI come from the germline V gene. The CDR3 sequence is 12 residues long. CDR3 coding DNA: TGTGCCAGTCAGAATGTAAGAGAAAAACTGTTTTTT. The encoded protein is CASQNVREKLFF.

This chain joins TRBV2 and TRBJ1-2, with a weak D call TRBD1 (5 bases). Germline V gene lookup returns CDR1 SNHLY and CDR2 FYNNEI. The CDR3 consists of 14 residues. Trimming shortened V by 2 bases and J by 4 bases, and 11 bases separated the two germline ends. In DNA form, the CDR3 reads TGTGCCAGCAGTGAATCTGGGGGAGGCTATGGCTACACCTTC. Translation: CASSESGGGYGYTF.

Notes on this clone: Other DNA variants within this sample encode the same CDR3. This chain links TRBV5-1 with TRBJ2-7; the match to TRBD1 covers 10 bases. V shed 0 bases and J 3 bases; nucleotides not matched to a gene: 0. The germline V gene encodes CDR1 SGHRS and CDR2 YFSETQ. CDR3 length: 14 residues. CDR3 residues: CASSLGTGGYEQYF. In DNA, the CDR3 is TGCGCCAGCAGCTTGGGGACAGGGGGCTACGAGCAGTACTTC.

The CDR3, as DNA: TGTGCCAGTCGGATCCTCATTGACAGGAACACTGAAGCTTTCTTT. This codes for CASRILIDRNTEAFF. This sequence joins TRBV19 and TRBJ1-1; the D gene is possibly TRBD1 (5 bases). CDR1 is LNHDA and CDR2 is SQIVND in the germline V gene (reference sequence). The CDR3 runs 15 residues. V was trimmed by 8 bases and J by 1 base, leaving 17 bases between them.

This clone came up a few times. CDR3 sequence (DNA): TGTGCCAGCAACCCCCCGTGGACTGATTCCACAGATACGCAGTATTTT. Its translation is CASNPPWTDSTDTQYF. This chain joins TRBV5-4 and TRBJ2-3; D might be TRBD2 (5 bases). Per germline, CDR1 SGHNT and CDR2 YYREEE (reference sequence). Between the trimmed V and J ends, which lost 6 bases and 2 bases, there was a span of 19 bases. There are 16 residues in the CDR3.

The gene calls are TRBV30 and TRBJ2-7; D is perhaps TRBD1 (6 bases). V was cut by 3 bases and J by 2 bases, with 11 bases left in between. CDR3 length equals 13 residues. Germline V lookup: CDR1 GTSNPN, CDR2 SVGIG (reference sequence). The CDR3 loop reads CAWRATGPYEQYF. CDR3 DNA sequence: TGTGCCTGGAGGGCGACAGGACCCTACGAGCAGTACTTC.

This chain uses TRBV19 with TRBJ1-5, with 7 bases fitting TRBD1. There are 13 residues in the CDR3. V lost 9 bases and J lost 6; bases outside the gene matches: 8. Per the germline V gene, CDR1 is LNHDA and CDR2 is SQIVND (reference sequence). CDR3 sequence reads: CASTGAQGQPQHF. The CDR3 DNA sequence: TGTGCCAGCACAGGGGCGCAGGGTCAGCCCCAGCATTTT.

The rearrangement links TRBV4-3 to TRBJ1-2; D might be TRBD1 (5 bases). V lost 1 base, J lost 1 base, and 13 bases lay in between. The CDR3 loop spans 16 amino acids. The germline CDR1 and CDR2 sequences are LGHNA and YSLEER. The CDR3 DNA sequence: TGCGCCAGCAGCCAAGGCCCTGACAGAATTAACTATGGCTACACCTTC. Protein sequence: CASSQGPDRINYGYTF.

This chain links TRBV7-2 with TRBJ2-7; D ambiguous. CDR1 and CDR2 from the germline V gene are SGHTA and FQGNSA. The V and J ends lost 1 base and 5 bases respectively, with 9 bases between them. The CDR3 sequence is 13 residues long. The CDR3 coding sequence is TGTGCCAGCAGCTTAGGCCGTCACAACGAGCAGTACTTC. Its translation: CASSLGRHNEQYF.

V gene TRBV6-5 combines with J gene TRBJ1-3; D remains ambiguous. The CDR3 runs to 14 residues. V gave up 4 bases and J gave up 1 base, with 8 bases separating them. Germline V gene data show CDR1 as MNHEY and CDR2 as SVGAGI. CDR3 sequence reads: CASSLYNSGNTIYF. The DNA for the CDR3 is TGTGCCAGCAGTTTATATAATTCTGGAAACACCATATATTTT.

This clone was observed a single time. This rearrangement joins TRBV5-1 to TRBJ2-3, with 7 bases lining up with TRBD1. V dropped 2 bases and J dropped 6; count of bases not matched to a gene: 0. Per the germline V gene, CDR1 is SGHRS and CDR2 is YFSETQ. The CDR3 has 12 amino acids. The CDR3 sequence: CASSLQGDTQYF. Here the CDR3 DNA reads TGCGCCAGCAGCTTACAGGGGGATACGCAGTATTTT.

V usage is TRBV28 and J usage is TRBJ1-2; 9 bases map to TRBD1. Per the germline V gene, CDR1 is MDHEN and CDR2 is SYDVKM. The trim removed 6 bases at V and 7 bases at J, leaving 6 bases unmatched. There are 13 residues in the CDR3. The CDR3 spells CASRRTGVGGYTF. CDR3 coding DNA: TGTGCCAGCAGGCGGACAGGGGTGGGTGGCTACACCTTC.

V gene TRBV24-1 combines with J gene TRBJ1-3; the match to TRBD1 covers 7 bases. V dropped 3 bases and J dropped 0; count of bases not matched to a gene: 4. This CDR3 spans 16 amino acids. The germline V gene has CDR1 KGHDR and CDR2 SFDVKD. CDR3 loop: CATSDPQGGSGNTIYF. The CDR3 DNA reads as TGTGCCACCAGTGATCCTCAGGGGGGCTCTGGAAACACCATATATTTT.

This clone turned up a few times. This chain connects TRBV30 to TRBJ1-1; possible D gene TRBD1, 6 bases. V shed 2 bases and J shed 5 bases, with 12 bases lying between them. Germline V gene sequence: CDR1 GTSNPN, CDR2 SVGIG (reference sequence). The CDR3 runs to 13 residues. The DNA for the CDR3 is TGTGCCTGGAGTCAGGGGAGATTGACTGAAGCTTTCTTT. Translating gives CAWSQGRLTEAFF.

This rearrangement joins TRBV5-6 to TRBJ2-6, with D possibly matching TRBD2 (5 bases). The germline V gene has CDR1 SGHDT and CDR2 YYEEEE. V lost 4 bases and J 5 bases, leaving 16 bases between the germline ends. The CDR3 totals 16 residues. The CDR3 coding sequence is TGTGCCAGCAGCGCCGGACTGTATAAAAGGGCCAACGTCCTGACTTTC. Encoded protein: CASSAGLYKRANVLTF.

This clone has only a few counts. V gene TRBV27 combines with J gene TRBJ1-2, with D possibly TRBD1 on 6 matching bases. The CDR3 runs 14 residues. CDR1 is MNHEY and CDR2 is SMNVEV in the germline V gene (reference sequence). V was shortened by 6 bases and J by 0 bases, with 11 bases between the two germline ends. CDR3 sequence: CASRGQTTNYGYTF. The CDR3, as DNA: TGTGCCAGCAGAGGACAGACTACTAACTATGGCTACACCTTC.

V and J are TRBV7-8 and TRBJ2-3; D might be TRBD1 (6 bases). CDR1 SGHVS and CDR2 FQNEAQ come from the germline V gene. The germline V and J ends were trimmed by 5 bases and 2 bases, with 11 bases remaining between them. The CDR3 is 14 amino acids. The DNA for the CDR3 is TGTGCCAGCAGCCCAGGGGCTAACACAGATACGCAGTATTTT. Translated, it gives CASSPGANTDTQYF.

This chain links TRBV5-1 with TRBJ2-3; no clear D. The CDR3 is 14 amino acids. CDR1 is SGHRS, CDR2 YFSETQ, per germline. V was trimmed by 0 bases and J by 6 bases, leaving 11 bases between them. CDR3 loop: CASSLGGTRDTQYF. Written as DNA, the CDR3 is TGCGCCAGCAGCTTGGGAGGTACCCGGGATACGCAGTATTTT.

This clone was picked up one time. The V gene is TRBV9, the J gene TRBJ1-6; D is undetermined. Trimming took 0 bases from V and 4 from J, leaving 8 bases between them. Germline V CDR1 and CDR2: SGDLS, YYNGEE. CDR3 length: 15 residues. The CDR3 region is CASSVGRPYNSPLHF. The CDR3 DNA sequence: TGTGCCAGCAGCGTAGGGAGACCTTATAATTCACCCCTCCACTTT.

A remark on this clone: This sample also contains other DNA sequences that code for the same CDR3. This chain uses TRBV5-1 with TRBJ1-1; maybe TRBD1 (5 bases). V was trimmed by 3 bases and J by 3 bases, leaving 15 bases between them. CDR1 and CDR2 (germline): SGHRS, YFSETQ. The CDR3 contains 15 residues. CDR3: CASSSRVRVDTEAFF. The CDR3 DNA is TGCGCCAGCAGCTCCAGGGTCCGGGTCGACACTGAAGCTTTCTTT.

The chain recombines TRBV6-6 with TRBJ2-7; TRBD2 is a possible D gene (6 bases). The CDR3 loop spans 15 amino acids. Germline CDR1 is MNHNY and CDR2 is SVGAGI (reference sequence). The V and J ends lost 5 bases and 0 bases respectively, with 14 bases between them. In DNA, the CDR3 is TGTGCCAGCAGTCCGGCGGGGTCGAGCTCCTACGAGCAGTACTTC. Residues: CASSPAGSSSYEQYF.

CDR3 amino acids: CASSRDSWNTGELFF. In nucleotides, the CDR3 is TGTGCCAGCAGCCGGGACTCCTGGAACACCGGGGAGCTGTTTTTT. The chain has TRBV7-6 and TRBJ2-2, with D possibly matching TRBD2 (6 bases). The CDR3 totals 15 residues. Germline V gives CDR1 SGHVS, CDR2 FNYEAQ. V was shortened by 5 bases and J by 1 base, with 11 bases between the two germline ends.

For this clone: The same CDR3 arises from other DNA sequences in this sample as well. This chain joins TRBV11-2 and TRBJ1-2; D is perhaps TRBD1 (5 bases). V was clipped by 4 bases and J by 4 bases, with 10 bases between them. Germline V lookup: CDR1 SGHAT, CDR2 FQNNGV. CDR3 size: 13 residues. CDR3 sequence reads: CASSSGQGYGYTF. CDR3 coding DNA: TGTGCCAGCAGCTCCGGACAAGGCTATGGCTACACCTTC.